This T cell receptor beta chain stems from a study of Graves' ophthalmopathy and Graves' hyperthyroidism. RNA transcripts served as template for amplifying TCR beta CDR3 sequences. Scientists carried out first-round RT-PCR using HTBI primers and then a second-round multiplex PCR. TCRdb fed the multiplex PCR reads into MiXCR, producing one record per CDR3 protein. The data hold some 250,000 distinct CDR3 sequences, with 45% observed a single time. This clonotype came up a few times. This sequence originates from an adult man with Graves' ophthalmopathy. The sequenced sample consisted of peripheral blood.

The CDR3 loop reads CASSLAPSGGYTF. CDR3 nucleotide sequence: TGTGCCAGCAGCTTAGCCCCGTCCGGAGGCTACACCTTC. The chain uses TRBV7-9 and TRBJ1-2; D is unresolved. Germline loops: CDR1 SEHNR, CDR2 FQNEAQ (reference sequence). The V end was cut by 0 bases, the J end by 8 bases, with 10 bases between. The CDR3 extends over 13 amino acids.